These T cell receptor beta chains were read from a single sample in a study of tumor-infiltrating lymphocytes in primary liver carcinoma. TCRdb analysed the multiplex PCR reads with MiXCR anew, one entry per CDR3 protein. The sample has 44,000 or so distinct CDR3 sequences; just over 70% are singletons. The sequenced material came from liver tumor tissue from sampling region 5. These receptors came from a man aged 40-49 years with primary liver carcinoma and hepatitis B virus infection. CDR3s include the opening cysteine and the closing phenylalanine or tryptophan. D genes are given only for firm matches. Clone size is given for some rows only: seen once, a few or many times, or a class if the clone is expanded.

size,V,D,J,CDR3,DNA
.,TRBV6-5,.,TRBJ2-1,CVSSYTGASREQFF,TGTGTCAGCAGTTACACCGGGGCTAGCAGGGAGCAGTTCTTC
.,TRBV7-9,TRBD1,TRBJ2-7,CAGSRSGQGVIYKQYF,TGTGCCGGCAGCCGTTCCGGACAGGGAGTAATCTACAAGCAGTACTTC
many,TRBV28,.,TRBJ2-4,CASSQASADQRNIQYF,TGTGCCAGCAGCCAGGCTTCAGCGGATCAGAGAAACATTCAGTACTTC
.,TRBV6-1,.,TRBJ1-2,CASIKAPQGDYGYTF,TGTGCCAGCATCAAGGCCCCTCAGGGTGACTATGGCTACACCTTC
.,TRBV6-5,.,TRBJ1-1,CASSPGDGIRITEAFF,TGTGCCAGCAGCCCCGGAGACGGCATCAGGATCACTGAAGCTTTCTTC
.,TRBV11-2,.,TRBJ2-3,CASSLEPDSSADTQYF,TGTGCCAGCAGCTTAGAGCCGGATTCTAGCGCAGATACGCAGTATTTT
.,TRBV29-1,.,TRBJ2-3,CSVLLPGMVDMQYF,TGCAGCGTTCTTCTTCCGGGAATGGTAGATATGCAGTATTTT
.,TRBV29-1,.,TRBJ2-5,CSVCTQETQYF,TGCAGCGTTTGTACCCAAGAGACCCAGTACTTC
.,TRBV10-3,.,TRBJ2-6,CAISGKTSGANVLTF,TGTGCCATCAGTGGCAAGACTTCTGGGGCCAACGTCCTGACATTC
.,TRBV4-1,TRBD2,TRBJ2-3,CASNPSIGGSIGDTQFF,TGCGCCAGCAACCCGTCAATCGGCGGGAGCATTGGAGATACGCAGTTTTTT
.,TRBV5-1,.,TRBJ2-5,CASSVQGSLQETRYF,TGCGCCAGCAGCGTCCAGGGCTCACTCCAAGAGACCCGGTACTTC
.,TRBV12-3/TRBV12-4,.,TRBJ2-1,CARSLGLKGVQFF,TGTGCCAGGAGTTTAGGGCTAAAGGGTGTGCAGTTCTTC
.,TRBV19,TRBD2,TRBJ2-1,CASNPTSGRCNEQFF,TGTGCCAGTAACCCAACTAGCGGGAGGTGTAATGAGCAGTTCTTC
.,TRBV6-5,.,TRBJ1-2,CASSYRCYSYTF,TGTGCCAGCAGTTACCGGTGCTATAGCTACACCTTC
.,TRBV11-2,.,TRBJ1-1,CASSLAPEYTEAFF,TGTGCCAGCAGCTTAGCCCCAGAGTACACTGAAGCTTTCTTT
.,TRBV6-1,.,TRBJ2-7,CVGGEWVVYEQYF,TGTGTCGGCGGTGAATGGGTTGTCTACGAGCAGTACTTC
many,TRBV6-5,.,TRBJ1-2,CAGLRSPADGYTF,TGTGCCGGGCTCAGGTCCCCGGCGGATGGCTACACCTTC
many,TRBV30,.,TRBJ2-2,CAWSVQRNTGELFF,TGTGCCTGGAGTGTTCAGAGGAACACCGGGGAGCTGTTTTTT
.,TRBV6-5,TRBD2,TRBJ2-1,CASRTTSGRVGEQLF,TGTGCTAGCCGGACGACTAGCGGGAGGGTCGGTGAGCAGCTCTTC
.,TRBV12-3/TRBV12-4,.,TRBJ2-3,CASILNSGGIGTQYF,TGTGCCAGCATCTTGAATAGCGGTGGGATAGGTACGCAGTATTTT
.,TRBV12-3/TRBV12-4,.,TRBJ2-2,CASRSAGANTGELSF,TGTGCCAGCAGATCCGCAGGGGCGAACACCGGGGAGCTGTCTTTT
.,TRBV13,TRBD1,TRBJ2-1,CASTPRGQTSYNEQSF,TGTGCCAGCACGCCAAGGGGACAGACTTCCTACAATGAACAGTCCTTC
.,TRBV10-2,TRBD1,TRBJ2-7,CASREETGVGWTNEQYF,TGCGCCAGCAGAGAAGAGACAGGGGTTGGTTGGACTAACGAGCAGTACTTC
.,TRBV7-9,TRBD2,TRBJ2-7,CASITGTSGSEQYF,TGTGCCAGCATCACCGGGACTAGCGGGTCCGAGCAGTACTTC
.,TRBV4-1,TRBD2,TRBJ2-1,CAISQDTSEDEEFF,TGCGCCATCAGCCAAGACACTAGCGAAGATGAGGAGTTCTTC
.,TRBV4-2,.,TRBJ2-1,CASSPRVGGNNEQFF,TGTGCCAGCAGCCCGCGGGTAGGGGGGAACAATGAGCAGTTCTTC
.,TRBV28,TRBD1,TRBJ1-4,CASSPRTGRATNEKLFF,TGTGCCAGCAGTCCACGGACAGGGAGGGCTACTAATGAAAAACTGTTTTTT
many,TRBV7-8,.,TRBJ2-2,CASSLVRATNTGELFF,TGTGCCAGCAGTCTCGTTAGGGCCACGAACACCGGGGAGCTGTTTTTT
.,TRBV4-1,.,TRBJ2-1,CASSQDGPQAGNEQFF,TGCGCCAGCAGCCAAGATGGACCGCAGGCAGGGAATGAGCAGTTCTTC
.,TRBV11-2,.,TRBJ2-3,CASSFVGSTGTQYF,TGTGCCAGCAGCTTCGTAGGTAGCACAGGTACGCAATATTTT
.,TRBV18,TRBD2,TRBJ2-1,CASSSIAGPMEQFF,TGTGCCAGCTCATCAATAGCGGGTCCGATGGAGCAGTTCTTC
many,TRBV28,.,TRBJ2-7,CASSFILQASYEQYF,TGTGCCAGCAGTTTTATCCTGCAGGCCAGCTACGAGCAGTACTTC
.,TRBV12-3/TRBV12-4,TRBD1,TRBJ1-5,CASSWTGLSQSLHF,TGTGCCAGCAGTTGGACAGGGCTTAGTCAGTCCCTGCATTTT
.,TRBV11-3,.,TRBJ2-3,CASNLDRMDTQYF,TGTGCCAGCAACTTAGATCGGATGGATACGCAGTACTTT
.,TRBV29-1,.,TRBJ2-1,CSVEGHGPNNEQFF,TGCAGTGTTGAGGGGCACGGCCCTAACAATGAGCAGTTCTTT
.,TRBV29-1,.,TRBJ2-1,CSGLPGQRVDEQFF,TGTAGCGGATTGCCCGGACAGCGGGTGGATGAGCAGTTCTTC
many,TRBV18,.,TRBJ1-4,CASSLHAAGAANEKLFF,TGTGCCAGCTCACTCCACGCAGCAGGGGCGGCTAATGAAAAACTGTTTTTT
once,TRBV11-2,.,TRBJ2-7,CAGTLEYGDNEQYF,TGTGCCGGCACCCTAGAGTATGGGGACAACGAGCAGTACTTC
many,TRBV28,.,TRBJ1-1,CASSRDRVAFF,TGTGCCAGCAGCCGGGACCGCGTGGCTTTCTTT
.,TRBV6-1,TRBD2,TRBJ2-1,CASSESPGGVTNKQLF,TGTGCCAGCAGCGAGAGCCCGGGAGGGGTAACCAATAAGCAGTTATTC
.,TRBV28,.,TRBJ2-5,CASSLEGVEIQYF,TGTGCCAGCAGTTTGGAGGGGGTGGAGATCCAGTACTTC
.,TRBV4-2,TRBD2,TRBJ2-1,CGISQDRSSGYNEQFF,TGTGGCATCAGCCAAGATAGGTCTAGCGGTTACAATGAGCAGTTCTTC
many,TRBV10-1,.,TRBJ2-3,CASSEGGGPDTQYF,TGCGCCAGCAGCGAGGGAGGGGGGCCAGATACGCAGTATTTT
.,TRBV11-2,.,TRBJ2-1,CVSSSTAGGNEQFF,TGTGTCAGCAGCTCCACTGCAGGTGGTAATGAGCAGTTCTTC
.,TRBV29-1,TRBD1,TRBJ2-1,CSGLPVQGVDEQFF,TGTAGCGGATTGCCTGTACAGGGGGTGGATGAGCAGTTCTTC
many,TRBV29-1,TRBD2,TRBJ2-1,CSVVTAGGPGNEQFF,TGCAGCGTTGTGACAGCGGGAGGGCCAGGTAATGAGCAGTTCTTC